These T cell receptor beta chains were read from a single sample in a study of cytotoxic CD8 clonotypes in ibrutinib-treated CLL. Sequencing was performed with immunoSEQ multiplex PCR; in TCRdb, only in-frame clones are kept and a portion is missing. The table lists roughly 300,000 clones, 60% to 80% of them singletons. This specimen consisted of PBMCs, obtained at disease progression, from a patient treated with ibrutinib. The receptors originated from a human donor with chronic lymphocytic leukemia. The CDR3 runs from the conserved cysteine through the conserved F or W. Fields, in order: CDR3 DNA, CDR3 protein, D gene, clone size, J gene, V gene. A D gene is named only where the DNA matches it firmly. Some rows mark clone size as missing; the rest say once, few, many or name a class of expanded clone.

cdr3_nt: TGTGCCATCAGTGAGGTAATCGGCGCAGTTCTCAACTATGGCTACACCTTC
cdr3_aa: CAISEVIGAVLNYGYTF
d_call: -
clone_size: -
j_call: TRBJ1-2
v_call: TRBV10-3

cdr3_nt: TGTGCCATCAGTGAGCTAATCCAAGAGACCCAGTACTTC
cdr3_aa: CAISELIQETQYF
d_call: -
clone_size: -
j_call: TRBJ2-5
v_call: TRBV10-3

cdr3_nt: TGTGCCAGCAGCTTTAGGGGGGGCAATGAGCAGTTCTTC
cdr3_aa: CASSFRGGNEQFF
d_call: -
clone_size: -
j_call: TRBJ2-1
v_call: TRBV13

cdr3_nt: TGCGCCAGCAGTCTAGACAGGGCTGGCTACACCTTC
cdr3_aa: CASSLDRAGYTF
d_call: TRBD1
clone_size: few
j_call: TRBJ1-2
v_call: TRBV5-1

cdr3_nt: TGTGCCAGTAGTTCGGGTGTAGGGGGCTATGGCTACACCTTC
cdr3_aa: CASSSGVGGYGYTF
d_call: -
clone_size: -
j_call: TRBJ1-2
v_call: TRBV19

cdr3_nt: TGTGCCAGCAGCCTACGACAGGGGCCTAACTACGAGCAGTACTTC
cdr3_aa: CASSLRQGPNYEQYF
d_call: TRBD1
clone_size: few
j_call: TRBJ2-7
v_call: TRBV7-6

cdr3_nt: TGTGCCAGCAGTGCAAGACAGGGGATGGCTGAAGCTTTCTTT
cdr3_aa: CASSARQGMAEAFF
d_call: TRBD1
clone_size: -
j_call: TRBJ1-1
v_call: TRBV25-1

cdr3_nt: TGCAGCGTTGAATCAGGGAACGTAGGAGATACGCAGTATTTT
cdr3_aa: CSVESGNVGDTQYF
d_call: -
clone_size: once
j_call: TRBJ2-3
v_call: TRBV29-1

cdr3_nt: TGCAGCGTTGAATTTAGACAGCAGTCTTCCTACGAGCAGTACTTC
cdr3_aa: CSVEFRQQSSYEQYF
d_call: -
clone_size: -
j_call: TRBJ2-7
v_call: TRBV29-1

cdr3_nt: TGCGCCAGCAGCTTGAGTGCGGTTGGCGAGCAGTACTTC
cdr3_aa: CASSLSAVGEQYF
d_call: -
clone_size: -
j_call: TRBJ2-7
v_call: TRBV5-1

cdr3_nt: TGTGCCATCAGTGGAGTTTTATCGGGACTAGCGGGGAATAATGAGCAGTTCTTC
cdr3_aa: CAISGVLSGLAGNNEQFF
d_call: TRBD2
clone_size: -
j_call: TRBJ2-1
v_call: TRBV10-3

cdr3_nt: TGTGCCAGCAGCTTAGGGACAGGGAGCTATGGCTACACCTTC
cdr3_aa: CASSLGTGSYGYTF
d_call: TRBD1
clone_size: -
j_call: TRBJ1-2
v_call: TRBV7-6

cdr3_nt: TGTGCCAGCAGGGGGACGGCCTTCGCGAACACCGGGGAGCTGTTTTTT
cdr3_aa: CASRGTAFANTGELFF
d_call: -
clone_size: -
j_call: TRBJ2-2
v_call: TRBV27

cdr3_nt: TGTGCCAGCAGTAAAGACAGGGGCAACGCCCTGAACACTGAAGCTTTCTTT
cdr3_aa: CASSKDRGNALNTEAFF
d_call: TRBD1
clone_size: -
j_call: TRBJ1-1
v_call: TRBV6-4

cdr3_nt: TGTGCCAGCAGCCCACTCCATTTGTATGAGCAGTACTTC
cdr3_aa: CASSPLHLYEQYF
d_call: -
clone_size: -
j_call: TRBJ2-7
v_call: TRBV11-2

cdr3_nt: TGTGCCAGCAGCCAAGATCCGCTCGTAGGTCAGTGGGCCTACAATGAGCAGTTCTTC
cdr3_aa: CASSQDPLVGQWAYNEQFF
d_call: -
clone_size: -
j_call: TRBJ2-1
v_call: TRBV4-2

cdr3_nt: TGCGCCAGCAGTGAGTCGACGGCAGGGCCCTACAATGAGCAGTTCTTC
cdr3_aa: CASSESTAGPYNEQFF
d_call: -
clone_size: -
j_call: TRBJ2-1
v_call: TRBV10-2

cdr3_nt: TGTGCCAGCAGCTTAGTTTCGCCTCATGAAAAACTGTTTTTT
cdr3_aa: CASSLVSPHEKLFF
d_call: -
clone_size: -
j_call: TRBJ1-4
v_call: TRBV7-2

cdr3_nt: TGTGCCAGAGAGCACCGGGACAGGGTTAACTCCGAGCAGTACTTC
cdr3_aa: CAREHRDRVNSEQYF
d_call: TRBD1
clone_size: once
j_call: TRBJ2-7
v_call: TRBV2

cdr3_nt: TGTGCCAGCAGTTTTTACGGGATTTCCTACAATGAGCAGTTCTTC
cdr3_aa: CASSFYGISYNEQFF
d_call: -
clone_size: -
j_call: TRBJ2-1
v_call: TRBV6-5

cdr3_nt: TGTGCCAGCAGTGAATGGCTAGCGGACTCAAAAAACATTCAGTACTTC
cdr3_aa: CASSEWLADSKNIQYF
d_call: TRBD2
clone_size: -
j_call: TRBJ2-4
v_call: TRBV2

cdr3_nt: TGTGCCAGCAGAGGGACAGTTGACTCCTACGAGCAGTACTTC
cdr3_aa: CASRGTVDSYEQYF
d_call: TRBD1
clone_size: -
j_call: TRBJ2-7
v_call: TRBV25-1

cdr3_nt: TGCAGCGTTTTGACAGCCCTGAACACTGAAGCTTTCTTT
cdr3_aa: CSVLTALNTEAFF
d_call: -
clone_size: -
j_call: TRBJ1-1
v_call: TRBV29-1

cdr3_nt: TGTGCCAGCTACGACGGGAATGAGCAGTTCTTC
cdr3_aa: CASYDGNEQFF
d_call: -
clone_size: -
j_call: TRBJ2-1
v_call: TRBV11-3

cdr3_nt: TGTGCCAGCAGTTGGACAGGCACCACCTACGAGCAGTACTTC
cdr3_aa: CASSWTGTTYEQYF
d_call: TRBD1
clone_size: -
j_call: TRBJ2-7
v_call: TRBV6-6

cdr3_nt: TGTGCCAGCAGCCGGGACAGGGCGGTTGGGGCCAACGTCCTGACTTTC
cdr3_aa: CASSRDRAVGANVLTF
d_call: TRBD1
clone_size: -
j_call: TRBJ2-6
v_call: TRBV7-3

cdr3_nt: TGCGCCAGCAGCCCCTTCAACGGGGGGGACGAGCAGTACTTC
cdr3_aa: CASSPFNGGDEQYF
d_call: TRBD2
clone_size: few
j_call: TRBJ2-7
v_call: TRBV4-1

cdr3_nt: TGTGCCAGCAGCTTAGCTTCCGGGACTAGGCAAGAGACCCAGTACTTC
cdr3_aa: CASSLASGTRQETQYF
d_call: TRBD2
clone_size: few
j_call: TRBJ2-5
v_call: TRBV13

cdr3_nt: TGCGCCAGCAGCCGGGAGCTAGGGAGGACAGGGCGTTTCTACGAGCAGTACTTC
cdr3_aa: CASSRELGRTGRFYEQYF
d_call: TRBD1
clone_size: -
j_call: TRBJ2-7
v_call: TRBV4-3

cdr3_nt: TGTGCCAGCAGTTTTCCCTCTCGGGACAGGGAGGCGAATCAGCCCCAGCATTTT
cdr3_aa: CASSFPSRDREANQPQHF
d_call: TRBD1
clone_size: -
j_call: TRBJ1-5
v_call: TRBV7-6

cdr3_nt: TGTGCCAGCAGTTTAAGAAGGTGGTCGGACACCGGGGAGCTGTTTTTT
cdr3_aa: CASSLRRWSDTGELFF
d_call: -
clone_size: -
j_call: TRBJ2-2
v_call: TRBV27

cdr3_nt: TGTGCCAGCAGTTACTACGGAGTAGGAAACACTGAAGCTTTCTTT
cdr3_aa: CASSYYGVGNTEAFF
d_call: -
clone_size: -
j_call: TRBJ1-1
v_call: TRBV6-5

cdr3_nt: TGCGCCAGTACACAGGAGACAGGGGCCACCGGGGAGCTGTTTTTT
cdr3_aa: CASTQETGATGELFF
d_call: TRBD1
clone_size: -
j_call: TRBJ2-2
v_call: TRBV5-1

cdr3_nt: TGTGCCAGCAGCTTAACGGGAGCTCCCTCCTACGAGCAGTACTTC
cdr3_aa: CASSLTGAPSYEQYF
d_call: -
clone_size: -
j_call: TRBJ2-7
v_call: TRBV7-3

cdr3_nt: TGTGCCACCCTTCGGAGAGGGGGCGGGAATCAGCCCCAGCATTTT
cdr3_aa: CATLRRGGGNQPQHF
d_call: TRBD1
clone_size: -
j_call: TRBJ1-5
v_call: TRBV19

cdr3_nt: TGTGCCAGCAGCTTAACCAGCGGGAGCCCAGATACGCAGTATTTT
cdr3_aa: CASSLTSGSPDTQYF
d_call: TRBD2
clone_size: -
j_call: TRBJ2-3
v_call: TRBV7-3

cdr3_nt: TGTGCCAGCAGTTTTCCGGGTAGGGGCCAAGAGACCCAGTACTTC
cdr3_aa: CASSFPGRGQETQYF
d_call: -
clone_size: -
j_call: TRBJ2-5
v_call: TRBV28

cdr3_nt: TGTGCCAGCAGTTTTTCTCTCTATGGCTACACCTTC
cdr3_aa: CASSFSLYGYTF
d_call: -
clone_size: -
j_call: TRBJ1-2
v_call: TRBV28

cdr3_nt: TGCGCCAGCAGCCAAGGACCGGGACAGGCCCCTTACAATGAGCAGTTCTTC
cdr3_aa: CASSQGPGQAPYNEQFF
d_call: TRBD1
clone_size: -
j_call: TRBJ2-1
v_call: TRBV4-3

cdr3_nt: TGTGCCAGCACCCGCCCACTATTCGGTAAATACGAGCAGTACTTC
cdr3_aa: CASTRPLFGKYEQYF
d_call: -
clone_size: once
j_call: TRBJ2-7
v_call: TRBV28

cdr3_nt: TGTGCCAGCAGGGCGAGGGGGGGCCACTATGGCTACACCTTC
cdr3_aa: CASRARGGHYGYTF
d_call: -
clone_size: -
j_call: TRBJ1-2
v_call: TRBV6-5

cdr3_nt: TGCGCCAGCAGCCACAAACTCAGCCACGATCACTACAATGAGCAGTTCTTC
cdr3_aa: CASSHKLSHDHYNEQFF
d_call: -
clone_size: few
j_call: TRBJ2-1
v_call: TRBV4-1

cdr3_nt: TGTGCCAGCAGTTTTCAGAACACCGGGGAGCTGTTTTTT
cdr3_aa: CASSFQNTGELFF
d_call: -
clone_size: -
j_call: TRBJ2-2
v_call: TRBV21-1

cdr3_nt: TGTGCCAGCAGCTTAGGCCTAGCGGGAGTCAGGTCAGATACGCAGTATTTT
cdr3_aa: CASSLGLAGVRSDTQYF
d_call: TRBD2
clone_size: -
j_call: TRBJ2-3
v_call: TRBV7-8

cdr3_nt: TGTGCCAGCAGACCAGGCCCTGGGGCCAACGTCCTGACTTTC
cdr3_aa: CASRPGPGANVLTF
d_call: -
clone_size: -
j_call: TRBJ2-6
v_call: TRBV28

cdr3_nt: TGTGCCAGCAGTGCGGACAGAGCGACTGGAAACACCATATATTTT
cdr3_aa: CASSADRATGNTIYF
d_call: -
clone_size: few
j_call: TRBJ1-3
v_call: TRBV6-1

cdr3_nt: TGTGCCAGCAGCCAAGATCCGTTGGGCGGCTACACCTTC
cdr3_aa: CASSQDPLGGYTF
d_call: -
clone_size: few
j_call: TRBJ1-2
v_call: TRBV14

cdr3_nt: TGTGCCAGCAGTTACTCCCAGGGTAGCGAGCAGTACTTC
cdr3_aa: CASSYSQGSEQYF
d_call: -
clone_size: -
j_call: TRBJ2-7
v_call: TRBV6-5

cdr3_nt: TGTGCCAGCAGCAACCGGGACCTATGGGAGACCCAGTACTTC
cdr3_aa: CASSNRDLWETQYF
d_call: -
clone_size: -
j_call: TRBJ2-5
v_call: TRBV5-6

cdr3_nt: TGTGCCACCAGCAGAGATTCTGGTGGCAATCAGCCCCAGCATTTT
cdr3_aa: CATSRDSGGNQPQHF
d_call: -
clone_size: -
j_call: TRBJ1-5
v_call: TRBV15

cdr3_nt: TGTGCCAGCAGCGTAGCTATTGGTGGATACGCGAACACCGGGGAGCTGTTTTTT
cdr3_aa: CASSVAIGGYANTGELFF
d_call: -
clone_size: -
j_call: TRBJ2-2
v_call: TRBV9

cdr3_nt: TGTGCCAGCACAGCGGGAGGAGCGGGGTACGAGCAGTACTTC
cdr3_aa: CASTAGGAGYEQYF
d_call: TRBD2
clone_size: -
j_call: TRBJ2-7
v_call: TRBV28

cdr3_nt: TGTGCCAGCAGTCCCCGGCGGACTAACTATGGCTACACCTTC
cdr3_aa: CASSPRRTNYGYTF
d_call: -
clone_size: -
j_call: TRBJ1-2
v_call: TRBV27

cdr3_nt: TGTGCCAGCAGAATGACCCGACAGGGGCTTTACAATGAGCAGTTCTTC
cdr3_aa: CASRMTRQGLYNEQFF
d_call: TRBD1
clone_size: -
j_call: TRBJ2-1
v_call: TRBV27

cdr3_nt: TGCGCCAGCAGCCAAGAATACGGGAGCTCCTATAATTCACCCCTCCACTTT
cdr3_aa: CASSQEYGSSYNSPLHF
d_call: -
clone_size: -
j_call: TRBJ1-6
v_call: TRBV4-1